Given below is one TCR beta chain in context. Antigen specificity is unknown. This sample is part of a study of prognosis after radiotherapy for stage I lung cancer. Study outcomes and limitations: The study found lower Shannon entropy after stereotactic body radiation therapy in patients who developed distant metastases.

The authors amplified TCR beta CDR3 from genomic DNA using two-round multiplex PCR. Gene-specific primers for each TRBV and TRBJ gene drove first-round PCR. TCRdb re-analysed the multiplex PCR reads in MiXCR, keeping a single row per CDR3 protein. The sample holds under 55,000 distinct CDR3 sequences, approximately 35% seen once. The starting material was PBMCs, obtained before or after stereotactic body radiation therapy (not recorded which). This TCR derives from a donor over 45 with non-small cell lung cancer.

The DNA of the CDR3 is TGTGCCAGCAGTGGACACGGGACAGAGTTCTATGGCTACACCTTC. It is translated as CASSGHGTEFYGYTF. The chain combines TRBV6-2 or TRBV6-3 with TRBJ1-2; 7 bases agree with TRBD1. V was pared by 5 bases and J by 4 bases, with 10 bases of the junction left unmatched. CDR3 length: 15 residues. Germline V lookup: CDR1 MNHEY, CDR2 SVGEGT.